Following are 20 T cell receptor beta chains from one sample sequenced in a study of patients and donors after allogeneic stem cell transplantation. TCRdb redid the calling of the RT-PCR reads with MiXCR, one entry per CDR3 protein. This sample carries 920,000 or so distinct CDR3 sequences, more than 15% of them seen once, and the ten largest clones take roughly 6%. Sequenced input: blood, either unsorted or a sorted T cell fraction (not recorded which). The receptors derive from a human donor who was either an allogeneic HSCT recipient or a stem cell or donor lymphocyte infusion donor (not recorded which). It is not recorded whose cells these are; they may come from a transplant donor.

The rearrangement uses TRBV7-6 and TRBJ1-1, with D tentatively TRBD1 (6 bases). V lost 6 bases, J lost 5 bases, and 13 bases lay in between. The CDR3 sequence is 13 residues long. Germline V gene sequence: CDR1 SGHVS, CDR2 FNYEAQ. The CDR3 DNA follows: TGTGCCAGCAGTCGGCTAGGGGGTACTGAAGCTTTCTTT. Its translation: CASSRLGGTEAFF.

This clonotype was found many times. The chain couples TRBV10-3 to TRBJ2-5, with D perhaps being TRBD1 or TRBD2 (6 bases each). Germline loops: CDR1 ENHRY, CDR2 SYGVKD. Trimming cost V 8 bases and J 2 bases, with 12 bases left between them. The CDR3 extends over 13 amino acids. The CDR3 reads CAIGWRGQETQYF. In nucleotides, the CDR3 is TGTGCCATCGGGTGGAGGGGGCAAGAGACCCAGTACTTC.

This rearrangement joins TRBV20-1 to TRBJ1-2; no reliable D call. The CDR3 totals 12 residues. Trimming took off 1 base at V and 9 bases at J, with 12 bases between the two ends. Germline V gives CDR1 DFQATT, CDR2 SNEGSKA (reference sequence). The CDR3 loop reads CSARARSWSYTF. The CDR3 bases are TGCAGTGCTAGAGCTCGCAGTTGGAGCTACACCTTC.

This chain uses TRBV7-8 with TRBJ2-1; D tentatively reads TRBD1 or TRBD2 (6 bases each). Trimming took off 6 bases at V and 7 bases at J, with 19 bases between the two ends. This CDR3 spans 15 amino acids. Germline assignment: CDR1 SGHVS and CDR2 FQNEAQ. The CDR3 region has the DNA TGTGCCAGCAGAAGCCTTAGACAGGCGGGGAATGAGCAGTTCTTC. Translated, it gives CASRSLRQAGNEQFF.

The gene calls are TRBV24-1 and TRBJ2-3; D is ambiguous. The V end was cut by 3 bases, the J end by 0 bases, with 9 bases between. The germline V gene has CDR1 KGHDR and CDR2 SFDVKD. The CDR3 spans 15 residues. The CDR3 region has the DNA TGTGCCACCAGTGATCGTACGGTGAGCACAGATACGCAGTATTTT. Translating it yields CATSDRTVSTDTQYF.

As DNA, the CDR3 is TGTGCCAGCAGCCGGGAGGGGCGAAATGAAGCTTTCTTT. This encodes CASSREGRNEAFF. The chain uses TRBV7-2 and TRBJ1-1; possible D gene TRBD1, 5 bases. V lost 5 bases and J lost 7, with 14 bases in between. Germline CDR1 is SGHTA and CDR2 is FQGNSA. The CDR3 loop spans 13 amino acids.

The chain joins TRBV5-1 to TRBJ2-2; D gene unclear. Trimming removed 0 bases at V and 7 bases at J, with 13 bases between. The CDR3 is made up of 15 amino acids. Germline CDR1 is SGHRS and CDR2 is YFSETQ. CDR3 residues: CASSLEASQGGELFF. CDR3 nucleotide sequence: TGCGCCAGCAGCTTGGAGGCGTCACAAGGCGGGGAGCTGTTTTTT.

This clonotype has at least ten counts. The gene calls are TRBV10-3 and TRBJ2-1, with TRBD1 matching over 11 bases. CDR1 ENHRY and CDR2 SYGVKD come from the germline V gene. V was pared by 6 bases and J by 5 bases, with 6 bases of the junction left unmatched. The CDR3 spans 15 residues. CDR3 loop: CAIREGQGANNEQFF. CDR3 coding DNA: TGTGCCATCAGAGAAGGACAGGGGGCAAACAATGAGCAGTTCTTC.

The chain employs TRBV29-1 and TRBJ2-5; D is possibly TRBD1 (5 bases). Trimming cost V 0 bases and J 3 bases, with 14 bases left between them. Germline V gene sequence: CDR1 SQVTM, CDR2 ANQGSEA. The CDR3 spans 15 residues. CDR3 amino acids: CSVEDRAREEETQYF. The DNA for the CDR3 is TGCAGCGTTGAAGATCGGGCCAGGGAAGAAGAGACCCAGTACTTC.

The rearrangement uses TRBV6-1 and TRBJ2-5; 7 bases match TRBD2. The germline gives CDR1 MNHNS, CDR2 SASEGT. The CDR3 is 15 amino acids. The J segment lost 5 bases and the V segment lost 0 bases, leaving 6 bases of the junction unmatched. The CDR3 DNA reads TGTGCCAGCAGTGAAGCAAGGGAGGGGTGGGAGACCCAGTACTTC. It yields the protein CASSEAREGWETQYF.

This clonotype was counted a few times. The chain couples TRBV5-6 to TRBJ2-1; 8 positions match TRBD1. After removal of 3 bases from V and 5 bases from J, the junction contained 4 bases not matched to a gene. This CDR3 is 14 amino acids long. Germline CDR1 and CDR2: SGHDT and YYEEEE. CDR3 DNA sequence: TGTGCCAGCAGCTCCCCACAGGGGGACAATGAGCAGTTCTTC. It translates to CASSSPQGDNEQFF.

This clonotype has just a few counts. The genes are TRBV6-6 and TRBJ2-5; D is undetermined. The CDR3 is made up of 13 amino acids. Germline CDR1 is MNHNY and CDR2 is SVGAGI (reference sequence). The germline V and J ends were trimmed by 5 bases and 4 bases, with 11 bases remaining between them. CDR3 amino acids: CASSRNIGETQYF. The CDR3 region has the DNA TGTGCCAGCAGTCGCAATATAGGAGAGACCCAGTACTTC.

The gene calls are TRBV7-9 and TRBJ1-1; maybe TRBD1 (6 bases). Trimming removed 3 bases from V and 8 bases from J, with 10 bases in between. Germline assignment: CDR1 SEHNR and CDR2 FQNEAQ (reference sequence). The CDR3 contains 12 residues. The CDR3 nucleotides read TGTGCCAGCAGCTTCGGACAGAGCGAAGCTTTCTTT. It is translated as CASSFGQSEAFF.

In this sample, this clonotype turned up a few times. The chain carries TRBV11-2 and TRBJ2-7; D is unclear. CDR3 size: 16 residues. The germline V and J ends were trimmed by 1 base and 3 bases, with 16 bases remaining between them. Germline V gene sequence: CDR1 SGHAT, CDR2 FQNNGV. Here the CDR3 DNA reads TGTGCCAGCAGCTTAGGAATTGTTGTCCCTGACTACGAGCAGTACTTC. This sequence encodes CASSLGIVVPDYEQYF.

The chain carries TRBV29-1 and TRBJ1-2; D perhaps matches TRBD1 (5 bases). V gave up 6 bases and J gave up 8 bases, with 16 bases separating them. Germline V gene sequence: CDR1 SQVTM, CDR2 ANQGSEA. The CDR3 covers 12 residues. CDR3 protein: CSVPSRAGGYTF. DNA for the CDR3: TGCAGCGTCCCCAGCAGGGCGGGGGGCTACACCTTC. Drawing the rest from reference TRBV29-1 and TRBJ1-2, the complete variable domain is SAVISQKPSRDICQRGTSLTIQCQVDSQVTMMFWYRQQPGQSLTLIATANQGSEATYESGFVIDKFPISRPNLTFSTLTVSNMSPEDSSIYLCSVPSRAGGYTFGSGTRLTVV.

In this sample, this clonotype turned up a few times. In DNA, the CDR3 is TGCAGTGCTAGACCGGACAGGGACGAGCAGTACTTC. Amino acids: CSARPDRDEQYF. The chain combines TRBV20-1 with TRBJ2-7, with 8 bases aligning to TRBD1. With 2 bases clipped from V and 5 bases from J, the junction kept 2 bases outside the gene matches. Germline V gene sequence: CDR1 DFQATT, CDR2 SNEGSKA (reference sequence). This CDR3 has 12 residues.

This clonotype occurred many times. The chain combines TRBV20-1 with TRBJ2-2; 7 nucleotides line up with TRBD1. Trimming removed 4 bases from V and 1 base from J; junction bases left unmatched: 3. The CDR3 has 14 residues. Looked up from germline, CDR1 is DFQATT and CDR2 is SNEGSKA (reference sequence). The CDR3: CSANRDRNTGELFF. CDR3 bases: TGCAGTGCTAACCGGGACAGGAACACCGGGGAGCTGTTTTTT.

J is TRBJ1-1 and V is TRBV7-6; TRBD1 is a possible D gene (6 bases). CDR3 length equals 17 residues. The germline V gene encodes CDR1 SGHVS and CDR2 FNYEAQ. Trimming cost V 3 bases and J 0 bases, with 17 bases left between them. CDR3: CASSFHRAGQLNTEAFF. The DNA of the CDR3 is TGTGCCAGCAGCTTTCATCGGGCGGGACAACTGAACACTGAAGCTTTCTTT.

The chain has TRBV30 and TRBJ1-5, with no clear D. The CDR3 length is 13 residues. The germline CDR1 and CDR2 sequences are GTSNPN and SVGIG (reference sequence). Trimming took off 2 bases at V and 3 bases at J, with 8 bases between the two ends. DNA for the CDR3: TGTGCCTGGAGTCAGCAGACCAATCAGCCCCAGCATTTT. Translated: CAWSQQTNQPQHF.

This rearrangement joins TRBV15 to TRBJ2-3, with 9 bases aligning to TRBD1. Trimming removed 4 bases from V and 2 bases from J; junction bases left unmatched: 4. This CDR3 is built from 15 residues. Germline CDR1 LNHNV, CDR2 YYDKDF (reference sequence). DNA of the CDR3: TGTGCCACCAGCATCCGGGACAGGGCCACAGATACGCAGTATTTT. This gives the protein CATSIRDRATDTQYF.